This T cell receptor beta chain was recovered during a study of T-cell reconstitution after alpha-beta-depleted transplantation in children. Study-wide points: Several hundred graft clones that had expanded were reportedly the source of alpha-beta T cells about two months after transplant. For some patients, TCRbeta diversity was high at day 60 because of recipient T cells and thymic progenitors that survived. A year post-transplant, T-cell counts and diversity derived mostly from newly produced T cells.

Unique molecular identifiers were built into the TCRbeta library. From the PCR reads, TCRdb called clonotypes with MiXCR, one entry per CDR3 protein. The sample yields 200,000 to 250,000 distinct CDR3 sequences, 6.5% to 10% seen once. Notes on this clonotype: Its antigen is unknown. Since a much larger clone is just one base distant, this may be a read error.

Germline-derived CDR1 and CDR2 are MNHEY and SVGEGT. The CDR3 runs 13 residues. Deletions cut 5 bases from V and 7 bases from J, with 12 bases between. This specimen was PBMCs, mostly from graft donor cells, taken 180 days after TCRalphabeta/CD19-depleted stem cell transplant. This clonotype was obtained from a male patient aged 10 to 17 who had a stem cell transplant for acute lymphoblastic leukemia, so the T cells may come from the graft donor. The chain employs TRBV6-2 or TRBV6-3 and TRBJ1-5; no definite D call. CDR3 sequence: CASSPRIRQPQHF. In nucleotides, the CDR3 is TGTGCCAGCAGTCCCAGGATCAGGCAGCCCCAGCATTTT.